The clone carrying this T cell receptor beta chain was seen once. This entry belongs to a study of chemoradiotherapy in HPV16-positive cancers. Trimming took 6 bases from V and 4 from J, leaving 15 bases between them. Per germline, CDR1 MGHDK and CDR2 SYGVNS. The CDR3 length is 15 residues. The data were produced by immunoSEQ multiplex PCR, yet TCRdb's version contains in-frame clones alone and is incomplete. This table holds about 5,000 clones, around 75% found once. The TCR was taken from a human donor with HPV-associated anogenital cancer. The genes are TRBV25-1 and TRBJ2-2; a possible D gene is TRBD2 (6 bases). The source was tumor tissue, collected from a patient who underwent chemoradiotherapy. Here the CDR3 DNA reads TGTGCCAGCAGCCCGCGGGAACGTGCCACCGGGGAGCTGTTTTTT. This codes for CASSPRERATGELFF.